This TCR beta chain was recorded in a study of T cells after posttransplantation cyclophosphamide (TCRdb year 2016). For the wider study: T cell repertoire reconstitution was tracked by TRB sequencing after myeloablative bone marrow transplantation in which posttransplantation cyclophosphamide was used as GVHD prophylaxis. TRA and TRB clonality were tightly correlated in about 10 samples, so subsequent TCR analyses focused on TRB only. Samples from a few dozen PTCy-treated patients, along with samples from some 17 of their related bone marrow donors, underwent antigen receptor sequencing. Public TRB sequences were compared against a database of over 3,000 sequences linked to responses to pathogens, tumor antigens, self-antigens and alloantigens. Up to about 3 additional blood samples from 2 to 5.2 years after transplant were also TRB-sequenced in 3 patients, as was pretransplant blood from several patients. Blood from every one of the 30 to 40 PTCy patients who had 1-year posttransplant specimens underwent TRB sequencing.

Counted from cysteine to phenylalanine, this CDR3 has 13 amino acids. Only the CDR3 region is kept as DNA, spanning 39 bases read in frame from base 1. V loses 0 bases of germline sequence and J loses 8 bases, and the interval between the two ends is 10 bases. The germline V gene (reference sequence) yields WNHNN for CDR1 and SYGVQD for CDR2. What the work shows at the level of the full study, not this receptor alone: Donor-recipient similarity was low at 1-2 months but increased during the first year, and donor CD8+ memory clones often dominated later blood repertoires. Across fewer than 55 patients, TRB clonality was highly associated with recipient CMV seropositivity and CMV reactivation, and PTCy diversity was similar to diversity in CNI/methotrexate controls. The TRB repertoires of T cells infiltrating skin or the GI tract showed only limited overlap with the TRB repertoires found in blood.

Genomic DNA was used for TRB sequencing, which was performed with the immunoSEQ assay at survey resolution or with the hsTCRB kit. In the source study's methods: The immunoSEQ software was used for initial read processing, and the LymphoSeq R package was used for repertoire analyses. Clonality was calculated as 1 minus normalized Shannon entropy, and the Gini coefficient was also calculated for each TRB dataset. To infer phenotypes in unsorted samples, TRB sequences from sorted subsets of the recipient or donor were mapped onto unsorted samples from the same recipient. TCRdb carries this immuneACCESS record with in-frame sequences only. Its versions omit some clonotypes, under half of them owing to an unresolved V gene in the studies checked, with the rest unexplained. V and J calls and clone size are copied from that table; D and trimming were computed from the DNA. The data for this sample show several thousand clones, each detected more than once. The top ten clones comprise 5.5% to 7% of the sample.

Judged by its sample share, this clone qualifies as medium-sized (0.01 to 0.1%). Its antigen target is currently unknown. The input lacks base qualities; no much larger clone sits a single base away. The sample's time point, from its label and the paper: posttransplant day relative to BM transplant. In light of the paper, this sample's treatment or condition label describes: high-dose cyclophosphamide on days +3 and +4 as single-agent GVHD prophylaxis. Patients in the PTCy group got busulfan and fludarabine conditioning, a marrow graft from a related or unrelated donor, and cyclophosphamide on days +3 and +4. The PTCy-treated patients were enrolled in a prospective multi-institutional clinical trial. Peripheral blood and bone marrow mononuclear cells were isolated by Ficoll-Hypaque density centrifugation and cryopreserved.

The chain employs TRBV10-1 and TRBJ1-1; the D gene is perhaps TRBD1, on 6 matching bases. The material sequenced was PBMCs, taken after allogeneic stem cell transplant with posttransplant cyclophosphamide. The TCR comes from a male patient under 35 who received an allogeneic stem cell transplant from an unrelated donor, was CMV-positive, and had acute and chronic GVHD. After a transplant, some T cells may be of graft donor origin. CDR3 loop: CASSESRGNEAFF. At the DNA level, the sequence is TGCGCCAGCAGTGAGTCGAGGGGGAACGAAGCTTTCTTT.